This entry lists 6 T cell receptor beta chains sequenced from one sample in a study of T cell changes during pregnancy in multiple sclerosis. This table comes from immunoSEQ multiplex PCR, and its TCRdb copy is limited to in-frame clones, with some not included. Of some 80,000 clones listed, about 94% were seen once; the top ten hold 2.5%. Sequenced here: peripheral blood, sampled in the third trimester of pregnancy. These receptors were taken from a female donor with multiple sclerosis, enrolled in a pregnancy study.

This rearrangement joins TRBV10-3 to TRBJ2-3; 7 bases are shared with TRBD2. Per the germline V gene, CDR1 is ENHRY and CDR2 is SYGVKD. V shed 3 bases and J 2 bases; nucleotides not matched to a gene: 5. This CDR3 is 15 amino acids long. The CDR3 nucleotides read TGTGCCATCAGTGACCAGCGGGGAGCCACAGATACGCAGTATTTT. This codes for CAISDQRGATDTQYF.

The chain uses TRBV19 and TRBJ1-2; D is unclear. V gave up 3 bases and J gave up 4 bases, with 21 bases separating them. The CDR3 loop spans 17 amino acids. Germline CDR1 LNHDA, CDR2 SQIVND (reference sequence). In nucleotides, the CDR3 is TGTGCCAGTAGTATTCCATCCGGTCCCATCAGAGGCTATGGCTACACCTTC. This translates into CASSIPSGPIRGYGYTF.

The table lists this clone with a few counts. This sequence joins TRBV6-5 and TRBJ1-2, with 8 positions matching TRBD1. Germline CDR1 is MNHEY and CDR2 is SVGAGI. The CDR3 runs 12 residues. The V segment lost 4 bases and the J segment 10 bases; nucleotides outside the gene matches: 5. The CDR3 DNA sequence: TGTGCCAGCAGTTCGGCGACAGGGGCCTACACCTTC. Amino acid sequence: CASSSATGAYTF.

The chain is built from TRBV7-9 and TRBJ1-2; a weak D match, TRBD1 (5 bases). CDR1 and CDR2 (germline): SEHNR, FQNEAQ (reference sequence). V was shortened by 2 bases and J by 0 bases, with 13 bases between the two germline ends. There are 16 residues in the CDR3. CDR3 in amino acids: CASSLSDSPTNYGYTF. The CDR3, as DNA: TGTGCCAGCAGCTTATCTGACAGCCCTACTAACTATGGCTACACCTTC.

This chain connects TRBV7-8 to TRBJ1-1; TRBD1 matches at 7 bases. Germline values: CDR1 SGHVS, CDR2 FQNEAQ. The CDR3 consists of 13 residues. V shed 5 bases and J 10 bases; nucleotides not matched to a gene: 10. CDR3 in DNA: TGTGCCAGCAGCCCCTCCAGACAGGGCGTAGCTTTCTTT. It specifies CASSPSRQGVAFF.

This chain joins TRBV9 and TRBJ2-3, with D tentatively TRBD1 (6 bases). The CDR3 length is 13 residues. CDR1 is SGDLS, CDR2 YYNGEE, per germline. Deletions cut 3 bases from V and 3 bases from J, with 8 bases between. The CDR3 reads CASSGTVTDTQYF. The CDR3 nucleotides read TGTGCCAGCAGCGGGACAGTAACAGATACGCAGTATTTT.